Given below is one T cell receptor beta chain in context. The data derive from a study of shared clonotypes between healthy human individuals. Memory CD4+ cells were the fraction left after CD45RA+ naive selection. CDR3 size: 16 residues. CDR1 and CDR2 (germline): PRHDT, FYEKMQ (reference sequence). V was pared by 6 bases and J by 5 bases, with 15 bases of the junction left unmatched. Researchers ran the assay at a deep level. Source study methods: ImmunoSEQ only sent back junction sequences with no quality scores, so filtering was done differently. Data came from immunoSEQ multiplex PCR; TCRdb stores just in-frame clones and leaves some out. The DNA gave D and trimming, while V, J and clone size come from that table. In the table there are 2.3 million or so clones, 90% to 95% of which are singletons.

This receptor was identified in a man between 18 and 35 years old in good health. Some clones in this sample may be carry-over from other donors' samples. The chain carries TRBV13 and TRBJ2-7, with 8 bases fitting TRBD2. Specimen: naive CD4+ T cells from PBMCs. The subset: CD45RA+ positively selected. The CDR3 DNA reads TGTGCCAGCAGTTCACTCGCGGGAGGCCGCGTAAACGAGCAGTACTTC. Amino acid sequence: CASSSLAGGRVNEQYF. The whole variable domain, remainder taken from reference TRBV13 and TRBJ2-7, is AAGVIQSPRHLIKEKRETATLKCYPIPRHDTVYWYQQGPGQDPQFLISFYEKMQSDKGSIPDRFSAQQFSDYHSELNMSSLELGDSALYFCASSSLAGGRVNEQYFGPGTRLTVT.